The next 16 T cell receptor beta chains were all read from a single sample in a study of shared clonotypes between healthy human individuals. Libraries were prepared by immunoSEQ multiplex PCR; TCRdb keeps only in-frame clonotypes and omits some of them. Of about a million clones listed, under 80% are singletons. The sequenced material came from memory CD4+ T cells sorted from blood. Subset described: CD45RA-negative fraction. Every receptor here comes from a man between 18 and 35 years old in good health.

This clone was recorded once. The V gene is TRBV6-5, the J gene TRBJ1-1; 11 nucleotides line up with TRBD1. The junction had 4 bases not matched to a gene; V was cut back by 5 bases and J by 5 bases. Per germline, CDR1 MNHEY and CDR2 SVGAGI. The CDR3 is 14 residues long. For the CDR3, the DNA is TGTGCCAGCAGTCGGACAGGGGGCTGGACTGAAGCTTTCTTT. This encodes CASSRTGGWTEAFF.

The genes are TRBV18 and TRBJ2-7; 11 nucleotides match TRBD1. V gave up 9 bases and J gave up 7 bases; unmatched junction bases: 5. Germline V gene lookup returns CDR1 KGHSH and CDR2 LQKENI. The CDR3 runs to 12 residues. The chain's CDR3 is CASGQGAWEQYF. For the CDR3, the DNA is TGTGCCAGTGGACAGGGGGCCTGGGAGCAGTACTTC.

This sequence joins TRBV10-3 and TRBJ2-1, with D tentatively TRBD1 (6 bases). CDR1 and CDR2 from the germline V gene are ENHRY and SYGVKD. CDR3 length: 12 amino acids. Trimming pared 2 bases from V and 10 bases from J, leaving 9 bases between. The CDR3 DNA sequence: TGTGCCATCAGTGAGGGACAGTGGGAGCAGTTCTTC. Translation gives CAISEGQWEQFF.

The rearrangement uses TRBV2 and TRBJ1-2; 8 nucleotides line up with TRBD1. Trimming took 6 bases from V and 6 from J; bases not matched to a gene: 3. The CDR3 is made up of 12 amino acids. Germline CDR1 SNHLY, CDR2 FYNNEI. The CDR3 nucleotides are TGTGCCAGCAGCGCGACAGGGGATGGCTACACCTTC. Protein: CASSATGDGYTF.

The chain has TRBV4-1 and TRBJ2-7, with TRBD1 matching 11 bases. There are 17 residues in the CDR3. Trimming removed 1 base from V and 6 bases from J; junction bases left unmatched: 11. CDR1 and CDR2 from the germline V gene are MGHRA and YSYEKL. CDR3 DNA sequence: TGCGCCAGCAGCCAAGTGTTCAGGCGGGACAGGGGGTTCGAGCAGTACTTC. As protein: CASSQVFRRDRGFEQYF.

The chain uses TRBV30 and TRBJ1-1, with D tentatively TRBD1 (5 bases). Germline V gives CDR1 GTSNPN, CDR2 SVGIG (reference sequence). V was pared by 1 base and J by 13 bases, with 16 bases between. The CDR3 covers 12 residues. In nucleotides, the CDR3 is TGTGCCTGGAGTGACGGGAGGGGCACCGTTTTCTTT. Translated, it gives CAWSDGRGTVFF.

The chain employs TRBV7-2 and TRBJ2-7; TRBD2 might be the D (5 bases). The CDR3 has 16 residues. Germline V gene data show CDR1 as SGHTA and CDR2 as FQGNSA. Trimming shortened V by 1 base and J by 0 bases, and 13 bases separated the two germline ends. The CDR3 here is CASSLDVTGSSYEQYF. The CDR3 DNA is TGTGCCAGCAGCTTAGATGTCACGGGGAGCTCCTACGAGCAGTACTTC.

J is TRBJ2-7 and V is TRBV9; D ambiguous. Germline loops: CDR1 SGDLS, CDR2 YYNGEE. With 0 bases removed from V and 3 bases from J, the gap between germline ends came to 13 bases. The CDR3 is made up of 15 amino acids. The CDR3 nucleotides read TGTGCCAGCAGCGTAGAGGTAGCCCCTTACTACGAGCAGTACTTC. Translation: CASSVEVAPYYEQYF.

This clone was counted between two and nine times. The gene calls are TRBV5-6 and TRBJ1-6; 9 bases are shared with TRBD1. V lost 4 bases and J lost 10; bases outside the gene matches: 15. This CDR3 region has 17 residues. The germline gives CDR1 SGHDT, CDR2 YYEEEE. CDR3 region: CASSPGGQGGFGSPLHF. The CDR3 coding sequence is TGTGCCAGCAGCCCGGGGGGACAGGGCGGTTTTGGGTCACCCCTCCACTTT.

The CDR3 spells CASRWGFYEQYF. Here the CDR3 DNA reads TGCGCCAGCAGGTGGGGGTTCTACGAGCAGTACTTC. J is TRBJ2-7 and V is TRBV5-1; D is perhaps TRBD1 or TRBD2 (5 bases each). The germline gives CDR1 SGHRS, CDR2 YFSETQ. V lost 5 bases to trimming and J lost 3 bases, with 9 bases between them. The CDR3 has 12 amino acids.

This clone was detected only a few times. The chain recombines TRBV15 with TRBJ2-1; 9 bases map to TRBD1. CDR1 LNHNV and CDR2 YYDKDF come from the germline V gene (reference sequence). This CDR3 spans 15 amino acids. Trimming cost V 5 bases and J 4 bases; bases outside gene matches: 6. This CDR3 reads CATSEGTGLYNEQFF. The CDR3 DNA sequence: TGTGCCACCAGCGAGGGGACAGGGTTGTACAATGAGCAGTTCTTC.

In regard to this clone: The sample holds other DNA sequences that translate to the same CDR3. CDR3 sequence (DNA): TGCGCCAGCAGCTTGGCGGGGGTCTCCTACGAGCAGTACTTC. It codes for CASSLAGVSYEQYF. The chain carries TRBV5-1 and TRBJ2-7; weak D call: TRBD2 (6 bases). Trimming took 0 bases from V and 0 from J, leaving 7 bases between them. Per germline, CDR1 SGHRS and CDR2 YFSETQ. The CDR3 loop spans 14 amino acids.

The chain carries TRBV9 and TRBJ2-1; 7 bases map to TRBD2. After removal of 0 bases from V and 0 bases from J, the junction contained 9 bases not matched to a gene. The CDR3 sequence is 18 residues long. CDR1 SGDLS and CDR2 YYNGEE come from the germline V gene. This CDR3 is CASSVAGSGRSSYNEQFF. The CDR3 DNA follows: TGTGCCAGCAGCGTAGCAGGTAGCGGGCGCAGCTCCTACAATGAGCAGTTCTTC.

This clone turned up a few times. The chain has TRBV5-1 and TRBJ1-1; maybe TRBD1 (6 bases). V was cut by 2 bases and J by 4 bases, with 12 bases left in between. CDR3 size: 14 residues. The germline V gene has CDR1 SGHRS and CDR2 YFSETQ. The CDR3 coding sequence is TGCGCCAGCAGCTTTTTACAGGGTTCCACTGAAGCTTTCTTT. Translation gives CASSFLQGSTEAFF.

This clone was seen only once. The V and J genes are TRBV7-9 and TRBJ2-1, with TRBD2 as a possible D gene (6 bases). The germline V gene encodes CDR1 SEHNR and CDR2 FQNEAQ (reference sequence). The CDR3 length is 16 residues. V lost 5 bases to trimming and J lost 3 bases, with 17 bases between them. Written as DNA, the CDR3 is TGTGCCAGCAGCACCCGGGGCGCGGGGATCTACAATGAGCAGTTCTTC. Its protein product is CASSTRGAGIYNEQFF.

This sequence joins TRBV28 and TRBJ2-2; D not resolved. The CDR3 is 13 amino acids. V was clipped by 4 bases and J by 1 base, with 4 bases between them. Looked up from germline, CDR1 is MDHEN and CDR2 is SYDVKM. Written as DNA, the CDR3 is TGTGCCAGCAGTTCATTGAACACCGGGGAGCTGTTTTTT. It specifies CASSSLNTGELFF.